The clone carrying this T cell receptor (beta chain) was counted only a few times. Data came from immunoSEQ multiplex PCR; TCRdb stores just in-frame clones and leaves some out. The sample shows about 990,000 clones, roughly 74% of them seen only once. Germline CDR1 and CDR2: SQVTM and ANQGSEA. The CDR3 has 13 residues. V was pared by 1 base and J by 6 bases, with 3 bases of the junction left unmatched. The data were obtained in a study of shared clonotypes between healthy human individuals. For the study at large: A couple of women and a few men aged 18 to 49 made up the donors. Donors had three CD4 naive, three CD4 memory, two CD8 naive and one CD8 memory plate apiece.

Sequencing was carried out using memory CD4+ T cells from PBMCs. The subset: CD45RA-negative fraction. This chain joins TRBV29-1 and TRBJ2-5; TRBD1 matches at 9 bases. The receptor was isolated from a man between 18 and 35 years old in good health. Some clones in this sample may be carry-over from other donors' samples. In DNA, the CDR3 is TGCAGCGTTGAAGGGGGACAGGGTAAGACCCAGTACTTC. It specifies CSVEGGQGKTQYF.